The 31 T cell receptor beta chains below were found in one sample sequenced in a study of shared clonotypes between healthy human individuals. Positively selected for CCR7, the CD45RO-negative cells used as naive CD8 cells excluded terminally differentiated effector memory CD45RA+ cells. Assay used: immunoSEQ multiplex PCR; TCRdb lists only in-frame clones, some missing. The sample has about 590,000 clones; less than 97% are singletons. Material for sequencing was naive CD8+ T cells sorted from blood. These receptors originate from a woman aged 25 to 45 in good health.

The chain recombines TRBV5-5 with TRBJ2-7, with 7 bases lining up with TRBD1. With V trimmed by 3 bases and J by 2 bases, 5 bases remained unmatched. The CDR3 is 14 residues long. Germline V gene lookup returns CDR1 SGHKS and CDR2 YYEKEE (reference sequence). This CDR3 is CASSSAGGAYEQYF. The CDR3 DNA reads as TGTGCCAGCAGCTCAGCAGGGGGAGCCTACGAGCAGTACTTC.

This clone occurred once. Other DNA sequences within the sample encode an identical CDR3. The gene calls are TRBV5-6 and TRBJ1-5; D ambiguous. This CDR3 comprises 13 residues. V lost 2 bases and J 2 bases, leaving 5 bases between the germline ends. The germline CDR1 and CDR2 sequences are SGHDT and YYEEEE. The CDR3 bases are TGTGCCAGCAGCTTTGGGGGCAATCAGCCCCAGCATTTT. Protein product: CASSFGGNQPQHF. Based on the CDR3 plus reference TRBV5-6 and TRBJ1-5, the full variable domain is DAGVTQSPTHLIKTRGQQVTLRCSPKSGHDTVSWYQQALGQGPQFIFQYYEEEERQRGNFPDRFSGHQFPNYSSELNVNALLLGDSALYLCASSFGGNQPQHFGDGTRLSIL.

As for this clone: Within the sample, other DNA sequences also encode this same CDR3. This CDR3 is CASSLWGYTEAFF. The CDR3, as DNA: TGTGCCAGCAGTTTATGGGGTTACACTGAAGCTTTCTTT. V gene TRBV28 combines with J gene TRBJ1-1; D uncertain. Germline V lookup: CDR1 MDHEN, CDR2 SYDVKM. V lost 0 bases and J 3 bases, leaving 5 bases between the germline ends. The CDR3 consists of 13 residues.

The V call is TRBV6-1, the J call TRBJ2-1, with unresolved D. V was cut by 6 bases and J by 6 bases, with 12 bases left in between. Germline V gene data show CDR1 as MNHNS and CDR2 as SASEGT. This CDR3 is built from 13 residues. The CDR3: CASSLDLGNEQFF. The DNA of the CDR3 is TGTGCCAGCAGCCTGGACCTGGGCAATGAGCAGTTCTTC.

This chain joins TRBV7-6 and TRBJ2-6; D is possibly TRBD2 (5 bases). The germline V gene has CDR1 SGHVS and CDR2 FNYEAQ. V lost 5 bases and J 0 bases, leaving 11 bases between the germline ends. This CDR3 has 16 residues. CDR3 in amino acids: CASSPGLFSGANVLTF. The DNA for the CDR3 is TGTGCCAGCAGCCCCGGACTGTTCTCTGGGGCCAACGTCCTGACTTTC.

The chain employs TRBV15 and TRBJ1-1, with a tentative D call TRBD1 (5 bases). Between the trimmed V and J ends, which lost 6 bases and 2 bases, there was a span of 13 bases. The CDR3 runs 14 residues. CDR1 and CDR2 (germline): LNHNV, YYDKDF (reference sequence). The CDR3: CATRRGATNTEAFF. The CDR3 nucleotides are TGTGCCACCAGGAGGGGCGCGACAAACACTGAAGCTTTCTTT. The variable domain in full, with the rest retrieved from reference TRBV15 and TRBJ1-1, is DAMVIQNPRYQVTQFGKPVTLSCSQTLNHNVMYWYQQKSSQAPKLLFHYYDKDFNNEADTPDNFQSRRPNTSFCFLDIRSPGLGDTAMYLCATRRGATNTEAFFGQGTRLTVV.

CDR3 DNA sequence: TGTGCCAGCAGTGAACAAACTAGCGGGAGGTGGGATGAGCAGTTCTTC. Protein sequence: CASSEQTSGRWDEQFF. J is TRBJ2-1 and V is TRBV6-1; 12 positions match TRBD2. The germline gives CDR1 MNHNS, CDR2 SASEGT. V was pared by 2 bases and J by 8 bases, with 7 bases of the junction left unmatched. The CDR3 totals 16 residues.

The chain combines TRBV5-4 with TRBJ2-3; TRBD2 aligns across 10 bases. The CDR3 extends over 14 amino acids. Per the germline V gene, CDR1 is SGHNT and CDR2 is YYREEE (reference sequence). V gave up 7 bases and J gave up 6 bases; unmatched junction bases: 8. The chain's CDR3 is CASQASGSFDTQYF. The CDR3 DNA is TGTGCCAGCCAGGCTAGCGGGAGTTTTGATACGCAGTATTTT.

V gene TRBV7-9 combines with J gene TRBJ2-5; D gene uncertain. The DNA end is a closer match to TRBJ2-7, so the J assignment may be wrong. The CDR3 is 13 amino acids. Germline assignment: CDR1 SEHNR and CDR2 FQNEAQ (reference sequence). The CDR3 coding sequence is TGTGCCAGCACCTATGACCTGCGGTACGAGCAGTACTTC. Translation: CASTYDLRYEQYF.

The rearrangement links TRBV11-2 to TRBJ1-2, with TRBD1 identical over 8 bases. There are 17 residues in the CDR3. V gave up 5 bases and J gave up 3 bases; unmatched junction bases: 14. The germline gives CDR1 SGHAT, CDR2 FQNNGV. CDR3 loop: CASSGRSQGASHYGYTF. The CDR3, as DNA: TGTGCCAGCAGCGGCAGGAGTCAGGGGGCTTCTCACTATGGCTACACCTTC.

V usage is TRBV19 and J usage is TRBJ1-2; D is uncertain. CDR1 is LNHDA and CDR2 is SQIVND in the germline V gene (reference sequence). The ends were cut back, 9 bases at V and 1 base at J, with 15 bases in the middle. CDR3 length: 14 residues. The CDR3 loop is CASRRLDDNYGYTF. CDR3 sequence (DNA): TGTGCCAGCCGACGGTTGGATGATAACTATGGCTACACCTTC. The full variable domain, with the rest looked up from reference TRBV19 and TRBJ1-2, is DGGITQSPKYLFRKEGQNVTLSCEQNLNHDAMYWYRQDPGQGLRLIYYSQIVNDFQKGDIAEGYSVSREKKESFPLTVTSAQKNPTAFYLCASRRLDDNYGYTFGSGTRLTVV.

The rearrangement uses TRBV28 and TRBJ1-5, with D hard to call. This CDR3 spans 13 amino acids. Looked up from germline, CDR1 is MDHEN and CDR2 is SYDVKM. Trimming removed 9 bases from V and 4 bases from J, with 13 bases in between. Here the CDR3 DNA reads TGTGCCAGTGGATTCTTGGGGAATCAGCCCCAGCATTTT. As protein: CASGFLGNQPQHF.

The rearrangement uses TRBV6-1 and TRBJ1-5; the D gene is possibly TRBD1 (6 bases). With 3 bases removed from V and 0 bases from J, the gap between germline ends came to 12 bases. CDR1 is MNHNS, CDR2 SASEGT, per germline. This CDR3 contains 16 residues. The CDR3 nucleotides read TGTGCCAGCAGTGACCCCAGGGGACATAGCAATCAGCCCCAGCATTTT. Translating gives CASSDPRGHSNQPQHF.

For this clone: Distinct nucleotide sequences in the sample also encode this CDR3. The chain links TRBV28 to TRBJ2-1; perhaps TRBD2 as D (5 bases). Trimming shortened V by 2 bases and J by 3 bases, and 5 bases separated the two germline ends. This CDR3 comprises 13 residues. Germline V lookup: CDR1 MDHEN, CDR2 SYDVKM. CDR3 nucleotides: TGTGCCAGCAGTTTAGGACTCTACAATGAGCAGTTCTTC. It specifies CASSLGLYNEQFF.

The V and J genes are TRBV7-8 and TRBJ2-2, with 11 bases identical to TRBD2. The CDR3 loop spans 16 amino acids. Germline CDR1 and CDR2: SGHVS and FQNEAQ. The J segment lost 7 bases and the V segment lost 1 base, leaving 5 bases of the junction unmatched. Here the CDR3 DNA reads TGTGCCAGCAGCTTAGTACTAGCGGGGGTGGACGGGGAGCTGTTTTTT. It encodes CASSLVLAGVDGELFF.

The chain is built from TRBV13 and TRBJ2-7; D remains ambiguous. The germline gives CDR1 PRHDT, CDR2 FYEKMQ (reference sequence). V lost 0 bases, J lost 3 bases, and 9 bases lay in between. The length of the CDR3 is 14 residues. The CDR3 protein is CASSLGLGDYEQYF. For the CDR3, the DNA is TGTGCCAGCAGCTTAGGCCTTGGGGACTACGAGCAGTACTTC.

V and J are TRBV4-1 and TRBJ2-3; perhaps TRBD2 as D (6 bases). Germline V gene data show CDR1 as MGHRA and CDR2 as YSYEKL. V lost 0 bases and J 1 base, leaving 11 bases between the germline ends. The CDR3 contains 16 residues. This chain's CDR3 is CASSQEVLAGTDTQYF. CDR3 nucleotide sequence: TGCGCCAGCAGCCAAGAGGTATTAGCGGGCACAGATACGCAGTATTTT.

The chain has TRBV27 and TRBJ2-1, with D tentatively TRBD1 (6 bases). CDR1 MNHEY and CDR2 SMNVEV come from the germline V gene (reference sequence). V lost 7 bases and J lost 1, with 8 bases in between. The CDR3 length is 13 residues. DNA of the CDR3: TGTGCCAGCAACACAGGGTCCTACAATGAGCAGTTCTTC. Protein: CASNTGSYNEQFF.

The V and J genes are TRBV7-2 and TRBJ2-7, with TRBD2 as a possible D gene (6 bases). Germline V gene data show CDR1 as SGHTA and CDR2 as FQGNSA. Trimming pared 7 bases from V and 0 bases from J, leaving 16 bases between. CDR3 length equals 15 residues. The CDR3 region is CASIWEAESSYEQYF. As DNA, the CDR3 is TGTGCCAGCATCTGGGAGGCAGAGAGCTCCTACGAGCAGTACTTC. The full variable domain, completed using reference TRBV7-2 and TRBJ2-7, is GAGVSQSPSNKVTEKGKDVELRCDPISGHTALYWYRQSLGQGLEFLIYFQGNSAPDKSGLPSDRFSAERTGGSVSTLTIQRTQQEDSAVYLCASIWEAESSYEQYFGPGTRLTVT.

The rearrangement uses TRBV27 and TRBJ2-1; 12 positions agree with TRBD2. V shed 7 bases and J 10 bases; nucleotides not matched to a gene: 23. The CDR3 length is 19 residues. Germline V gene lookup returns CDR1 MNHEY and CDR2 SMNVEV (reference sequence). CDR3 coding DNA: TGTGCCAGCACCAGAAGCTTGGGGCCTCTAGCGGGAGGGCCGAGGGAGCAGTTCTTC. Amino acids: CASTRSLGPLAGGPREQFF.

The V and J genes are TRBV9 and TRBJ2-7; D possibly corresponds to TRBD2 (6 bases). The germline V gene encodes CDR1 SGDLS and CDR2 YYNGEE. The length of the CDR3 is 15 residues. The V end was cut by 4 bases, the J end by 3 bases, with 17 bases between. CDR3 sequence (DNA): TGTGCCAGCAGCCCTTTGGGGGGAGAAGGCTACGAGCAGTACTTC. This codes for CASSPLGGEGYEQYF.

The V call is TRBV18, the J call TRBJ2-7; 7 bases map to TRBD2. CDR1 and CDR2 from the germline V gene are KGHSH and LQKENI. This CDR3 has 17 amino acids. The V and J ends lost 3 bases and 4 bases, in that order; junction bases with no gene match: 15. The CDR3 sequence is CASSPYPGLAESYEQYF. In nucleotides, the CDR3 is TGTGCCAGCTCACCCTACCCGGGGCTAGCGGAAAGTTACGAGCAGTACTTC.

The chain is built from TRBV2 and TRBJ2-7; 12 bases align to TRBD2. This CDR3 is 16 amino acids long. The J segment lost 2 bases and the V segment lost 2 bases, leaving 4 bases of the junction unmatched. The germline V gene encodes CDR1 SNHLY and CDR2 FYNNEI. The CDR3 here is CASSELAGGPTYEQYF. The CDR3 DNA follows: TGTGCCAGCAGTGAACTAGCGGGAGGGCCCACCTACGAGCAGTACTTC.

The chain has TRBV7-3 and TRBJ2-3, with D maybe TRBD1 (5 bases). Looked up from germline, CDR1 is SGHTA and CDR2 is FQGTGA. CDR3 size: 15 residues. Trimming took off 5 bases at V and 5 bases at J, with 17 bases between the two ends. The CDR3 DNA reads TGTGCCAGCAGCGCACCAGGGTTTAATAGAGATACGCAGTATTTT. The encoded protein is CASSAPGFNRDTQYF. Based on the CDR3 plus reference TRBV7-3 and TRBJ2-3, the full variable domain is GAGVSQTPSNKVTEKGKYVELRCDPISGHTALYWYRQSLGQGPEFLIYFQGTGAADDSGLPNDRFFAVRPEGSVSTLKIQRTERGDSAVYLCASSAPGFNRDTQYFGPGTRLTVL.

V gene TRBV6-6 combines with J gene TRBJ2-7; TRBD2 aligns across 8 bases. The CDR3 is 15 residues long. J lost 2 bases, V lost 2 bases, and 5 bases had no gene match. Germline CDR1 MNHNY, CDR2 SVGAGI (reference sequence). The CDR3 protein is CASSYSSGEAYEQYF. CDR3 DNA sequence: TGTGCCAGCAGTTACAGTAGCGGGGAAGCCTACGAGCAGTACTTC.

This chain uses TRBV27 with TRBJ1-5; D gene uncertain. CDR3 size: 13 residues. The germline V gene has CDR1 MNHEY and CDR2 SMNVEV (reference sequence). The V end lost 3 bases, the J end lost 7 bases, and 10 bases lay between the germline ends. Here the CDR3 DNA reads TGTGCCAGCAGTTTCCCCCGGGGACAGCCCCAGCATTTT. Amino acid sequence: CASSFPRGQPQHF.

The chain recombines TRBV2 with TRBJ2-1, with a possible D match to TRBD2 (6 bases). Trimming took off 8 bases at V and 7 bases at J, with 15 bases between the two ends. The CDR3 length is 13 residues. Germline V CDR1 and CDR2: SNHLY, FYNNEI. CDR3 sequence: CASPGDSGNEQFF. CDR3 DNA sequence: TGTGCCAGCCCCGGGGACTCGGGGAATGAGCAGTTCTTC.

The V and J genes are TRBV20-1 and TRBJ1-2; the D is unclear. Trimming took 7 bases from V and 3 from J, leaving 9 bases between them. Germline V gene data show CDR1 as DFQATT and CDR2 as SNEGSKA (reference sequence). CDR3 length: 11 amino acids. The CDR3 DNA reads TGCAGTGTCCCGGACGACTATGGCTACACCTTC. Its translation: CSVPDDYGYTF.

DNA for the CDR3: TGTGCCAGCAGCGTAGGGGGGTGGAACACTGAAGCTTTCTTT. It codes for CASSVGGWNTEAFF. The chain combines TRBV9 with TRBJ1-1; maybe TRBD1 (5 bases). V gave up 0 bases and J gave up 1 base, with 7 bases separating them. Germline lookup yields CDR1 SGDLS and CDR2 YYNGEE. There are 14 residues in the CDR3.

This clone appeared a few times. V usage is TRBV5-8 and J usage is TRBJ2-1, with 11 bases aligning to TRBD2. Germline V gives CDR1 SGHTS, CDR2 YDEGEE. The CDR3 spans 15 residues. V trimming: 5 bases; J trimming: 5 bases; junction bases outside the gene matches: 6. For the CDR3, the DNA is TGTGCCAGCAGTTTTCCGGGACTAGCGGACAATGAGCAGTTCTTC. It yields the protein CASSFPGLADNEQFF. The full variable domain, rest sourced from reference TRBV5-8 and TRBJ2-1, is EAGVTQSPTHLIKTRGQQATLRCSPISGHTSVYWYQQALGLGLQFLLWYDEGEERNRGNFPPRFSGRQFPNYSSELNVNALELEDSALYLCASSFPGLADNEQFFGPGTRLTVL.

The chain combines TRBV29-1 with TRBJ2-3; D perhaps matches TRBD2 (6 bases). This CDR3 is 13 amino acids long. V lost 7 bases and J 4 bases, leaving 15 bases between the germline ends. Germline V gene data show CDR1 as SQVTM and CDR2 as ANQGSEA. Here the CDR3 reads CSALGGEADTQYF. CDR3 DNA: TGCAGCGCCTTGGGGGGAGAGGCAGATACGCAGTATTTT.